A single sample gave rise to the 10 T cell receptor beta chains below, sequenced in a study of T cells after yellow fever vaccination. TCRdb re-derived calls from the 5' RACE reads in MiXCR, one entry per CDR3 protein. The data hold around 65,000 distinct CDR3 sequences, with 5% to 6.5% observed a single time. The sequenced sample was CD4+ T cells sorted from PBMCs, obtained roughly 14 days after the first yellow fever vaccination. The receptors stem from a man in his late teens or twenties who received the YFV17D yellow fever vaccine.

Comment on this clonotype: A much larger clone differs by one base, so this may be a read error. The chain links TRBV7-6 to TRBJ2-7; TRBD2 matches at 7 bases. The germline gives CDR1 SGHVS, CDR2 FNYEAQ. With 2 bases clipped from V and 12 bases from J, the junction kept 4 bases outside the gene matches. The CDR3 contains 11 residues. The CDR3 sequence: CASSLSGVLYF. Written as DNA, the CDR3 is TGTGCCAGCAGCTTAAGCGGGGTGCTGTACTTC.

In this sample, this clonotype turned up many times. V and J are TRBV12-3 or TRBV12-4 and TRBJ2-2; D is ambiguous. The CDR3 covers 13 residues. The germline V and J ends were trimmed by 4 bases and 6 bases, with 9 bases remaining between them. The DNA of the CDR3 is TGTGCCAGCAGTTGGCAGATGGCCGGGGAGCTGTTTTTT. Its translation is CASSWQMAGELFF.

This clonotype appeared a few times. V is TRBV7-2 and J is TRBJ2-5, with D perhaps matching TRBD1 (7 bases). The CDR3 consists of 14 residues. Germline assignment: CDR1 SGHTA and CDR2 FQGNSA. The ends were cut back, 3 bases at V and 5 bases at J, with 13 bases in the middle. CDR3: CASSFQGGGETQYF. In DNA, the CDR3 is TGTGCCAGCAGCTTCCAGGGGGGCGGGGAGACCCAGTACTTC.

This clonotype was counted at least ten times. This chain connects TRBV4-3 to TRBJ2-5; D is unresolved. Between the trimmed V and J ends, which lost 0 bases and 2 bases, there was a span of 4 bases. The CDR3 is made up of 13 amino acids. The germline V gene has CDR1 LGHNA and CDR2 YSLEER. The CDR3 bases are TGCGCCAGCAGCCAAGATTCACAAGAGACCCAGTACTTC. Translation gives CASSQDSQETQYF.

The sample holds many counts of this clonotype. The chain uses TRBV10-3 and TRBJ2-7, with D unclear. Germline V gene lookup returns CDR1 ENHRY and CDR2 SYGVKD. This CDR3 has 13 residues. V was pared by 5 bases and J by 3 bases, with 11 bases between. In DNA form, the CDR3 reads TGTGCCATCAGTCCGGGCCCTCTCTACGAGCAGTACGTC. As protein: CAISPGPLYEQYV.

Ten or more counts support this clonotype. This sequence joins TRBV29-1 and TRBJ2-3, with D hard to call. V gave up 2 bases and J gave up 10 bases, with 16 bases separating them. Germline-derived CDR1 and CDR2 are SQVTM and ANQGSEA. The CDR3 is 13 amino acids. CDR3 amino acids: CSVEPTTRGAQYF. CDR3 coding DNA: TGCAGCGTTGAACCAACGACCCGCGGTGCGCAGTATTTT.

There are many counts of this clonotype. This rearrangement joins TRBV5-1 to TRBJ2-5; TRBD2 is a possible D gene (5 bases). CDR1 and CDR2 from the germline V gene are SGHRS and YFSETQ. V shed 0 bases and J shed 0 bases, with 6 bases lying between them. The CDR3 extends over 14 amino acids. The CDR3 reads CASSLAGNQETQYF. The CDR3 DNA is TGCGCCAGCAGCTTGGCGGGGAACCAAGAGACCCAGTACTTC.

This clonotype was seen ten or more times. This chain links TRBV9 with TRBJ1-2; D perhaps matches TRBD1 (6 bases). The CDR3 has 15 amino acids. Trimming cost V 1 base and J 6 bases, with 16 bases left between them. Per germline, CDR1 SGDLS and CDR2 YYNGEE. The CDR3 nucleotides read TGTGCCAGCAGCGTACAAACAGGGATATACCATGGCTACACCTTC. This codes for CASSVQTGIYHGYTF.

This clonotype was counted ten times or more. The V and J genes are TRBV20-1 and TRBJ1-1, with D possibly being TRBD1 (6 bases). CDR1 DFQATT and CDR2 SNEGSKA come from the germline V gene (reference sequence). V was clipped by 4 bases and J by 2 bases, with 20 bases between them. The CDR3 totals 16 residues. The CDR3 sequence: CSAMSRGTQQNTEAFF. The CDR3 nucleotides are TGCAGTGCTATGTCCAGGGGAACACAGCAAAACACTGAAGCTTTCTTT.

This clonotype was observed many times. The chain carries TRBV9 and TRBJ1-2; possible D gene TRBD1, 5 bases. Per germline, CDR1 SGDLS and CDR2 YYNGEE. The CDR3 has 13 amino acids. The V end was cut by 0 bases, the J end by 6 bases, with 9 bases between. CDR3 coding DNA: TGTGCCAGCAGCGTAGGCAGGGCGGATGGCTACACCTTC. This translates into CASSVGRADGYTF.